One TCR beta chain is described in this entry. The antigen is undetermined. The data originate from a study of T cell responses to AZD1222 COVID-19 vaccine. Repertoires were generated with immunoSEQ multiplex PCR, while TCRdb's copy carries only in-frame clones and drops some. The repertoire holds approximately 150,000 clones, with 92% as singletons. The CDR3 is 14 residues long. Per germline, CDR1 SGDLS and CDR2 YYNGEE. With 2 bases removed from V and 5 bases from J, the gap between germline ends came to 13 bases. Study conclusions and caveats: Repertoire samples came only from after the peak T cell response. White British ancestry dominated among donors, who included more females, and clonal diversity was possibly underestimated. Recipients of AZD1222 seropositive at baseline numbered only 6 or 7.

Here the sequenced sample was peripheral blood, taken 28 days after the second AZD1222 dose. This receptor was identified in an adult who received the AZD1222 COVID-19 vaccine. The chain is built from TRBV9 and TRBJ1-1, with D perhaps matching TRBD1 (5 bases). The CDR3 coding sequence is TGTGCCAGCAGCGTGGCGGGGGTGCCAACTGAAGCTTTCTTT. It is translated as CASSVAGVPTEAFF.